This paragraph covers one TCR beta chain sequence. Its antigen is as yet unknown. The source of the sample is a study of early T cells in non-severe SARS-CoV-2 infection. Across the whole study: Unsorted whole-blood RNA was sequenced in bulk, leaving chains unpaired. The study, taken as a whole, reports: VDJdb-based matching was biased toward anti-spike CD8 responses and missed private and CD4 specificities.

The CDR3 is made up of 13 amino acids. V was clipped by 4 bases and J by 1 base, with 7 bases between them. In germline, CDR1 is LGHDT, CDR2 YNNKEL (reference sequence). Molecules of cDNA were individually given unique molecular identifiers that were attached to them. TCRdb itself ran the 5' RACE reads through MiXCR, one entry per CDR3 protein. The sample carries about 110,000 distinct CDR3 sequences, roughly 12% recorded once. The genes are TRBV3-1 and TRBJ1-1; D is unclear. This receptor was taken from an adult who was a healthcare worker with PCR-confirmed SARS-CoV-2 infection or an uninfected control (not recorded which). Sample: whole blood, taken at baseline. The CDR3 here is CASSPDWNTEAFF. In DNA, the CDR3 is TGTGCCAGCAGCCCGGACTGGAACACTGAAGCTTTCTTT. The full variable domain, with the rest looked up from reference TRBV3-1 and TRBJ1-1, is DTAVSQTPKYLVTQMGNDKSIKCEQNLGHDTMYWYKQDSKKFLKIMFSYNNKELIINETVPNRFSPKSPDKAHLNLHINSLELGDSAVYFCASSPDWNTEAFFGQGTRLTVV.